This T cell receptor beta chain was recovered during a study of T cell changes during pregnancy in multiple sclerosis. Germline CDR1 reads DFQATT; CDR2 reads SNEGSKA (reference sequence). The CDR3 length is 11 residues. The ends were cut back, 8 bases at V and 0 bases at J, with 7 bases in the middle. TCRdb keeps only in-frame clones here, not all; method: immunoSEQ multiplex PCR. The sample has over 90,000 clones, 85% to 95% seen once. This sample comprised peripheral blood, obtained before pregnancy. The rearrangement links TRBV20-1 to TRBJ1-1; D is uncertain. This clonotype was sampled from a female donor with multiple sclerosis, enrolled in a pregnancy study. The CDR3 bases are TGCAGTCCCACAGTGAACACTGAAGCTTTCTTT. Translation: CSPTVNTEAFF.